This TCR beta chain was recorded in a study of T-cell memory formation after mild COVID-19. General study findings and limits: CD4/CD8 balance held among clones contracting day 15 to 85, and later expanders leaned CD4+.

Via MiXCR, TCRdb re-called the 5' RACE reads, giving one row per CDR3 protein. The sample lists some 320,000 distinct CDR3 sequences, less than 20% occurring once. A word on this clonotype: No antigen is known for it.

The CDR3 is 14 residues long. Germline CDR1 and CDR2: SNHLY and FYNNEI. Trimming shortened V by 1 base and J by 6 bases, and 10 bases separated the two germline ends. Sequencing was carried out using PBMCs or a T cell subset sorted from them (not recorded which). This TCR was sampled from a young man who had mild COVID-19 (a few samples of this study predate the infection). Cell type and time point are not known. The chain has TRBV2 and TRBJ1-5; D unresolved. CDR3: CASSEGAAIQPQHF. CDR3 nucleotides: TGTGCCAGCAGTGAAGGGGCAGCGATTCAGCCCCAGCATTTT. Full variable domain (remainder filled in from reference TRBV2 and TRBJ1-5): EPEVTQTPSHQVTQMGQEVILRCVPISNHLYFYWYRQILGQKVEFLVSFYNNEISEKSEIFDDQFSVERPDGSNFTLKIRSTKLEDSAMYFCASSEGAAIQPQHFGDGTRLSIL.